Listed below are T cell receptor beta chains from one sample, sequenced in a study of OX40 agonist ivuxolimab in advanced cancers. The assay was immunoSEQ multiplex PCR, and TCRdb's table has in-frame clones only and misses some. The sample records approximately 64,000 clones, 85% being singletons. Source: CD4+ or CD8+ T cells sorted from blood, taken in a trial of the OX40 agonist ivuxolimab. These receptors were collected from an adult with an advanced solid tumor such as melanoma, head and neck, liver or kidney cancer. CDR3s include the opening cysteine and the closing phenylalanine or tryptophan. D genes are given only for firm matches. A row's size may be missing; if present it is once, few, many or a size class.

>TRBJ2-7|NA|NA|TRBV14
TGTGCCAGCAGCCCCGAATACGGATACGAGCAGTACTTC
CASSPEYGYEQYF
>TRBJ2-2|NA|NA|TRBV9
TGTGCCAGCAGCGTGGGGCGGGTCAGCGGGGAGCTGTTTTTT
CASSVGRVSGELFF
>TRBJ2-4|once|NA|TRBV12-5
TGTGCTAGTGGTTTGGCCTTCCTGGACCTAGCCAAAAACATTCAGTACTTC
CASGLAFLDLAKNIQYF
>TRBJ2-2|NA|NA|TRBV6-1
TGTGCTGGGGCGCGGGCCTTGAACACCGGGGAGCTGTTTTTT
CAGARALNTGELFF
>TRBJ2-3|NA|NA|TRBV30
TGTGCCACATCCCCCGGGTTAGCGGTGATCACAGATACGCAGTATTTT
CATSPGLAVITDTQYF
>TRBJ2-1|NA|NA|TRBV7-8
TGTGCCAGCAGCTTATTAGGCAGGAGCTCCTACAATGAGCAGTTCTTC
CASSLLGRSSYNEQFF
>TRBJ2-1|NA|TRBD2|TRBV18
TGTGCCAGCTCAGAAGGACTAGCGGACAATGAGCAGTTCTTC
CASSEGLADNEQFF
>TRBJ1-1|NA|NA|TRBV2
TGTGCCAGCAGTGAACAGGTGGGCACTGAAGCTTTCTTT
CASSEQVGTEAFF
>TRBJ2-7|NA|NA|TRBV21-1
TGTGCCAGCAGCAATCAAGGGAGGCGCTACGAGCAGTACTTC
CASSNQGRRYEQYF
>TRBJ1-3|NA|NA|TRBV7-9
TGTGCCAGCAGCTTAGAGGCAGGCACCATATATTTT
CASSLEAGTIYF